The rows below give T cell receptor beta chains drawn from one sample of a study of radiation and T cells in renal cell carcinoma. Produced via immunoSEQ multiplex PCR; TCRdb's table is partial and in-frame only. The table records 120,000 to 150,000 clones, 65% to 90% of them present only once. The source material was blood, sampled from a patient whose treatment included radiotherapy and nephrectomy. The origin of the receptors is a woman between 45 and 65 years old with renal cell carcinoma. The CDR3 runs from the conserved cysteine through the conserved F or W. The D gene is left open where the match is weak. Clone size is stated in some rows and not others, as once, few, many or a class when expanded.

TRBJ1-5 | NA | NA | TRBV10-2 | TGCGCTAACTTTTATACAGGGCCCAATCAGCCCCAGCATTTT | CANFYTGPNQPQHF
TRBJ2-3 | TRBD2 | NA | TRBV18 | TGTGCCAGCTCACCACACCCGGGGGGGGATACGCAGTATTTT | CASSPHPGGDTQYF
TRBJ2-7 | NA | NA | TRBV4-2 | TGTGCCAGCAGCCAAGTAGGGGTCCACGAGCAGTACTTC | CASSQVGVHEQYF
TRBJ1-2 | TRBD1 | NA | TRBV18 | TGTGCCAGCACTGGACAGGGAACGGACTATGGCTACACCTTC | CASTGQGTDYGYTF
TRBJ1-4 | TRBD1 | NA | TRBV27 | TGTGCCAGCACTCGAACCGGGACAGGGACTGAAAAACTGTTTTTT | CASTRTGTGTEKLFF
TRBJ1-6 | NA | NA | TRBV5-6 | TGTGCCAGCAGCGGCCTCGCTACACCAGATTCACCCCTCCACTTT | CASSGLATPDSPLHF
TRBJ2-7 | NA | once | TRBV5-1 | TGCGCCAGCAGCTTGTCCGCCACGACAGGTTCCGAGCAGTACTTC | CASSLSATTGSEQYF
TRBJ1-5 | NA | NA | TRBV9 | TGTGCCAGCAGCTCCAGGCCCGATCAGCCCCAGCATTTT | CASSSRPDQPQHF
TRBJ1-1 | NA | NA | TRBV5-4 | TGTGCCAGCAGCTTGGCAGGGATGATGGACACTGAAGCTTTCTTT | CASSLAGMMDTEAFF
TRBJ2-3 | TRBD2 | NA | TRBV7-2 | TGTGCCAGCGGGCTAGCGGGAGCGGGGAGCACAGATACGCAGTATTTT | CASGLAGAGSTDTQYF
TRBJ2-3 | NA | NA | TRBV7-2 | TGTGCCAGCTCCCTCGGTGGGACAGATACGCAGTATTTT | CASSLGGTDTQYF
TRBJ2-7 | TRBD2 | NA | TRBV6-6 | TGTGCCAGCAGTTCCCGGGGGGGGCCGGCCTACGAGCAGTACTTC | CASSSRGGPAYEQYF
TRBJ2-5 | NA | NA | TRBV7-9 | TGTGCCAGCGGGGGCGAGACCCAGTACTTC | CASGGETQYF
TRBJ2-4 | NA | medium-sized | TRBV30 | TGTGCCTGGAGTGGCCCTTGGGGGGCCCTTGCCAAAAACATTCAGTACTTC | CAWSGPWGALAKNIQYF
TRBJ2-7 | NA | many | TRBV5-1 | TGCGCCAGCAGCTTGTTCGGACAGTACTACGAGCAGTACTTC | CASSLFGQYYEQYF